Here is one T cell receptor (beta chain) with its context. Antigen specificity is unknown. The source of the sample is a study of shared clonotypes between healthy human individuals. Positive CCR7 selection of CD45RO-negative cells yielded the naive CD8 cells, and terminally differentiated effector memory CD45RA+ cells were excluded. Donors had no recently reported acute infections or vaccinations and were HIV-negative. Study outcomes and limitations: Collection of samples was limited to blood; tissue repertoires likely differ. In four donors, approximately 5% of naive CD4 clonotypes appeared in common.

Investigators spread the genomic DNA of each subset evenly over several immunoSEQ plates. Here immunoSEQ multiplex PCR was the method, and the copy in TCRdb shows in-frame clones only, minus some. The table includes about 2 million clones, about 95% detected once. This CDR3 spans 16 amino acids. Germline values: CDR1 SEHNR, CDR2 FQNEAQ (reference sequence). The junction had 6 bases not matched to a gene; V was cut back by 4 bases and J by 7 bases. The sequenced material came from naive CD8+ T cells sorted from blood. The rearrangement uses TRBV7-9 and TRBJ2-1; 14 bases fit TRBD2. The receptor comes from a man between 18 and 35 years old in good health. CDR3 loop: CASSYPGTSGGNEQFF. The DNA of the CDR3 is TGTGCCAGCAGCTATCCCGGGACTAGCGGGGGAAATGAGCAGTTCTTC. Supplemented by reference TRBV7-9 and TRBJ2-1, the full variable domain reads DTGVSQNPRHKITKRGQNVTFRCDPISEHNRLYWYRQTLGQGPEFLTYFQNEAQLEKSRLLSDRFSAERPKGSFSTLEIQRTEQGDSAMYLCASSYPGTSGGNEQFFGPGTRLTVL.